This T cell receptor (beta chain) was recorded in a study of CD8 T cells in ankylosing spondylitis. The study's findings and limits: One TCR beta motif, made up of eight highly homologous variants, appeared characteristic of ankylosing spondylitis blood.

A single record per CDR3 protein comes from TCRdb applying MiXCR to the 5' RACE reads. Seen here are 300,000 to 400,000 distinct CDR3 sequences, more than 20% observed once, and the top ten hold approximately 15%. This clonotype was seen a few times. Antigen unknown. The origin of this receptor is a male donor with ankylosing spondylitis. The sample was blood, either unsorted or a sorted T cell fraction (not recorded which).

The CDR3 nucleotides read TGTGCCAGCAGTGGGCTCGGGCGTCAACGTTACAATGAGCAGTTCTTC. Translation: CASSGLGRQRYNEQFF. The chain recombines TRBV12-3 or TRBV12-4 with TRBJ2-1; D is undetermined. Trimming shortened V by 5 bases and J by 4 bases, and 18 bases separated the two germline ends. The CDR3 has 16 residues.